The rows below give T cell receptor beta chains drawn from one sample of a study of Graves' ophthalmopathy and Graves' hyperthyroidism. TCRdb ran MiXCR on the multiplex PCR reads and lists one entry per CDR3 protein. The data hold 620,000 or so distinct CDR3 sequences, with about 20% observed a single time. Material for sequencing was peripheral blood. Source of these receptors: a woman aged 18 to 35 with stable Graves' hyperthyroidism. Some clones in this sample may be carry-over from other donors' samples. Each CDR3 is given with its conserved first and last residue. The D gene is left open where the match is weak. Only some rows state a clone size, as once, few, many or a class for expanded clones.

size,D,J,V,DNA,CDR3
many,TRBD1,TRBJ1-3,TRBV12-3/TRBV12-4,TGTGCCAGCAGTTTGACAGGGGAGAGAAACATCATATATTTT,CASSLTGERNIIYF
many,NA,TRBJ2-5,TRBV6-1,TGTGCCAGCAGTGAAGCAATAGGTGGCAGCGGTGGAGAGACCCAGTACTTC,CASSEAIGGSGGETQYF
many,NA,TRBJ1-2,TRBV3-1,TGTGCCAGCACCTTAAACGAAAATACTAACTATGGCTACACCTTC,CASTLNENTNYGYTF
few,NA,TRBJ2-2,TRBV6-1,TGTGCCAGCAGCCAGGTCGACGCGAACACCGGGGAGCTGTTTTTT,CASSQVDANTGELFF
NA,TRBD1,TRBJ1-2,TRBV19,TGTGCCAGTAGTACCCGGACAGGGTTGTCTAACTATGGCTACACCTTC,CASSTRTGLSNYGYTF
once,NA,TRBJ2-2,TRBV10-3,TGTGCCATCAGTGATAACCCGGGGACCCCCAAATCCGGAAACACCGGGGAGCTGTTTTTT,CAISDNPGTPKSGNTGELFF
many,NA,TRBJ2-7,TRBV13,TGTGCCAGCAGCTCAGGGGCCCTTAGCTACGAGCAGTACTTC,CASSSGALSYEQYF
few,TRBD2,TRBJ2-4,TRBV20-1,TGCAGTGCTAGGATCCTAGCGGGGTCCAAAAACATTCAGTACTTC,CSARILAGSKNIQYF
many,TRBD2,TRBJ2-2,TRBV7-2,TGTGCCAGCAGCTCCCTCAGACCACTAGCGGGACTATTGACCGGGGAGCTGTTTTTT,CASSSLRPLAGLLTGELFF
many,NA,TRBJ2-7,TRBV12-3/TRBV12-4,TGTGCCAGCAGTTCGGACGCCAACTACGAGCAGTACTTC,CASSSDANYEQYF
many,TRBD1,TRBJ2-7,TRBV11-2,TGTGCCAGCAGGAGGGACAGCTCCTACGAGCAGTACTTC,CASRRDSSYEQYF
many,NA,TRBJ2-7,TRBV29-1,TGCAGCGTTGAAGTCGAGGCTACCTACGAGCAGTACTTC,CSVEVEATYEQYF
NA,TRBD2,TRBJ2-5,TRBV20-1,TGCAGTGCTAGAGGGACTAGCTTGGGGGAGACCCAGTACTTC,CSARGTSLGETQYF
NA,NA,TRBJ2-2,TRBV14,TGTGCCAGCAGCCAGAAGTTACCCGGGGAGCTGTGTTTT,CASSQKLPGELCF
NA,TRBD1,TRBJ1-5,TRBV20-1,TGCAGTGCTTCCACTCATTCGAGACAGGGAGGTAATCAGCCCCAGCATTTT,CSASTHSRQGGNQPQHF
few,NA,TRBJ1-6,TRBV10-3,TGTGCCATCAGACAGGGCCCCTATAATTCACCCCTCCACTTT,CAIRQGPYNSPLHF
NA,NA,TRBJ2-2,TRBV7-7,TGTGCTAGCAGCTTATATCTTGGACCCCAGCCGAACACCGGGGAGCTGTTTTTT,CASSLYLGPQPNTGELFF
NA,TRBD2,TRBJ2-7,TRBV19,TGTGCCAGTAGTATGGAACGGGAGGGCTCCTACGAGCAGTACTTC,CASSMEREGSYEQYF
many,TRBD1,TRBJ1-1,TRBV6-2/TRBV6-3,TGTGCCAGCAGTTTCCAGCAGAACAGGGGATCGATCACTGAAGCTTTCTTT,CASSFQQNRGSITEAFF
many,TRBD1,TRBJ1-2,TRBV6-5,TGTGCCAGCAGTTACGACCTGACAGGGCTTGGCTACACCTTC,CASSYDLTGLGYTF
NA,TRBD1,TRBJ1-2,TRBV4-1,TGCGCCAGCAGCCAAGCAAAACGGACAGGGGGTTATGGCTACACCTTC,CASSQAKRTGGYGYTF
few,NA,TRBJ1-1,TRBV6-1,TGTGCCAGCAGAGCCCTTGTTTCGACAGGAACTGGCCCTGAAGCTTTCTTT,CASRALVSTGTGPEAFF
many,TRBD1,TRBJ2-3,TRBV2,TGTGCCAGCAGTGGGACAGGGGAAGGTACGCAGTATTTT,CASSGTGEGTQYF